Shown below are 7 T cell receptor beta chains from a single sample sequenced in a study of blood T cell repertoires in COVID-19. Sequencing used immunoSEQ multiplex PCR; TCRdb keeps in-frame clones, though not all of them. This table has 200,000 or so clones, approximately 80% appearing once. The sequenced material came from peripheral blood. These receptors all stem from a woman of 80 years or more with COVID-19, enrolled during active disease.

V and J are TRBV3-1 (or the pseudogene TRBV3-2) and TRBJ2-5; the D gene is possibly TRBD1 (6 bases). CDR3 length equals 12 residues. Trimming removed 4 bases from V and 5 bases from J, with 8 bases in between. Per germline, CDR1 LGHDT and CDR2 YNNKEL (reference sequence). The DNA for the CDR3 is TGTGCCAGCAGCCGCACAGGGGAGACCCAGTACTTC. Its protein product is CASSRTGETQYF.

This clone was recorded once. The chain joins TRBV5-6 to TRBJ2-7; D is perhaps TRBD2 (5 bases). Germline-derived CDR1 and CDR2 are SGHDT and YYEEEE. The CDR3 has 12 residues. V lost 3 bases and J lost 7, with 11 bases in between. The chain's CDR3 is CASSWVRGEQYF. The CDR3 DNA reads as TGTGCCAGCAGCTGGGTTCGAGGGGAGCAGTACTTC. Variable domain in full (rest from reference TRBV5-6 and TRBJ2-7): DAGVTQSPTHLIKTRGQQVTLRCSPKSGHDTVSWYQQALGQGPQFIFQYYEEEERQRGNFPDRFSGHQFPNYSSELNVNALLLGDSALYLCASSWVRGEQYFGPGTRLTVT.

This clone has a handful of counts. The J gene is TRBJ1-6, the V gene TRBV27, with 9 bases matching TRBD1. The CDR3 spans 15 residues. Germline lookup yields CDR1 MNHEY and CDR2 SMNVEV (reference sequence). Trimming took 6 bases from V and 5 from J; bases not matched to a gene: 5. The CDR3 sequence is CASRLQGAHNSPLHF. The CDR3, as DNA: TGTGCCAGCAGATTACAGGGGGCGCATAATTCACCCCTCCACTTT.

This CDR3 reads CASSSRQGGNTEAFF. CDR3 DNA sequence: TGTGCCAGCAGTTCTCGACAGGGAGGAAACACTGAAGCTTTCTTT. The chain has TRBV6-5 and TRBJ1-1; 7 positions match TRBD1. This CDR3 is built from 15 residues. V trimming: 4 bases; J trimming: 2 bases; junction bases outside the gene matches: 7. Germline-derived CDR1 and CDR2 are MNHEY and SVGAGI.

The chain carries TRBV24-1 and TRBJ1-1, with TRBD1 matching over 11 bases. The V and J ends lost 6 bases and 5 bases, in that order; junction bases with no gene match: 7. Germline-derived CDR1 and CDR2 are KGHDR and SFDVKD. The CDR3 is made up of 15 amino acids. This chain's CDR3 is CATSPGQGVGTEAFF. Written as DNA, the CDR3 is TGTGCCACCAGTCCGGGACAGGGGGTCGGGACTGAAGCTTTCTTT.

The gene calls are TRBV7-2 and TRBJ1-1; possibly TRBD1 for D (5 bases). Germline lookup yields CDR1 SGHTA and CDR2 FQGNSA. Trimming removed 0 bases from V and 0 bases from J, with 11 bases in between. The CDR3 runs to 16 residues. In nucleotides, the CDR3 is TGTGCCAGCAGCTTAGCAGCAGGGCTAATGAACACTGAAGCTTTCTTT. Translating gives CASSLAAGLMNTEAFF.

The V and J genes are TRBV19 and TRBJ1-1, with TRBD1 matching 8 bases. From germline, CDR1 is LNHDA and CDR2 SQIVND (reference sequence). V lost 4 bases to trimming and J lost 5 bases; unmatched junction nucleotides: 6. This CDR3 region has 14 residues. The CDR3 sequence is CASSTGQGWTEAFF. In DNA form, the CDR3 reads TGTGCCAGTAGTACCGGACAGGGTTGGACTGAAGCTTTCTTT.